A single sample gave rise to the 12 T cell receptor beta chains below, sequenced in a study of blood T cell repertoires in COVID-19. The method was immunoSEQ multiplex PCR; TCRdb's version includes in-frame clones alone and lacks a portion of them. The repertoire holds under 350,000 clones, with over 85% as singletons. What was sequenced was PBMCs or T cells enriched from blood (not recorded which). All receptors come from an older woman who had recovered from COVID-19.

Details on this clone: This same CDR3 is encoded by further DNA sequences in the sample. The chain couples TRBV9 to TRBJ2-5; weak D call: TRBD2 (6 bases). Trimming pared 2 bases from V and 5 bases from J, leaving 16 bases between. Per the germline V gene, CDR1 is SGDLS and CDR2 is YYNGEE. This CDR3 is 15 amino acids long. The CDR3 protein is CASSVSGTGRETQYF. The CDR3 nucleotides read TGTGCCAGCAGCGTCTCCGGGACGGGGAGGGAGACCCAGTACTTC.

The chain has TRBV29-1 and TRBJ1-5; no reliable D call. This CDR3 has 12 amino acids. The V end lost 6 bases, the J end lost 4 bases, and 10 bases lay between the germline ends. Germline V gene lookup returns CDR1 SQVTM and CDR2 ANQGSEA. CDR3 sequence (DNA): TGCAGCGTATCAGGTTGGAATCAGCCCCAGCATTTT. It is translated as CSVSGWNQPQHF.

The chain uses TRBV5-6 and TRBJ2-1; TRBD2 agrees at 7 bases. Germline assignment: CDR1 SGHDT and CDR2 YYEEEE. V shed 2 bases, J shed 9 bases, and the junction held 2 bases outside the gene matches. The CDR3 is made up of 12 amino acids. CDR3 protein: CASSFGLGEQFF. In DNA form, the CDR3 reads TGTGCCAGCAGCTTCGGACTAGGTGAGCAGTTCTTC.

J is TRBJ1-2 and V is TRBV24-1; 8 bases fit TRBD1. The germline gives CDR1 KGHDR, CDR2 SFDVKD. Trimming removed 2 bases from V and 7 bases from J; junction bases left unmatched: 8. This CDR3 region has 15 residues. The CDR3 is CATSDSGRGLVGYTF. The CDR3 DNA sequence: TGTGCCACCAGTGATTCGGGCAGGGGGCTAGTTGGCTACACCTTC.

V gene TRBV10-1 combines with J gene TRBJ1-1, with D unclear. Per germline, CDR1 WNHNN and CDR2 SYGVQD (reference sequence). The V gene lost 4 bases and the J gene lost 4 bases, with 4 bases spanning the gap. This CDR3 region has 11 residues. In DNA, the CDR3 is TGCGCCAGCAGTGCCGGCACTGAAGCTTTCTTT. Its protein product is CASSAGTEAFF.

The chain's CDR3 is CASSQGQGTNYGYTF. The DNA of the CDR3 is TGCGCCAGCAGCCAAGGACAGGGGACTAACTATGGCTACACCTTC. This chain joins TRBV4-1 and TRBJ1-2, with TRBD1 matching 8 bases. After removal of 1 base from V and 0 bases from J, the junction contained 1 base not matched to a gene. The CDR3 consists of 15 residues. Germline CDR1 reads MGHRA; CDR2 reads YSYEKL.

This clone was picked up one time. The CDR3 is CACTSGGRGGELFF. Written as DNA, the CDR3 is TGTGCCTGTACCTCAGGGGGCCGGGGCGGGGAGCTGTTTTTT. The V gene is TRBV30, the J gene TRBJ2-2, with 8 bases matching TRBD1. The CDR3 runs to 14 residues. Losses at the gene ends were 6 bases for V and 7 bases for J; bases not matched to a gene: 10. Germline V gene lookup returns CDR1 GTSNPN and CDR2 SVGIG (reference sequence).

The chain carries TRBV5-1 and TRBJ1-4; maybe TRBD1 (5 bases). Between the trimmed V and J ends, which lost 0 bases and 6 bases, there was a span of 9 bases. The germline V gene encodes CDR1 SGHRS and CDR2 YFSETQ. This CDR3 spans 14 amino acids. CDR3 nucleotides: TGCGCCAGCAGCTTGGGCGGGACGGATGAAAAACTGTTTTTT. Protein: CASSLGGTDEKLFF.

This clone has ten or more counts. The rearrangement joins TRBV5-4 to TRBJ1-2; 7 bases fit TRBD1. Germline V gene data show CDR1 as SGHNT and CDR2 as YYREEE (reference sequence). Trimming removed 0 bases from V and 4 bases from J; junction bases left unmatched: 6. This CDR3 region has 15 residues. The CDR3 protein is CASSLEAGGGYGYTF. CDR3 bases: TGTGCCAGCAGCTTGGAGGCAGGGGGAGGCTATGGCTACACCTTC.

The rearrangement joins TRBV6-1 to TRBJ2-2; D is undetermined. The CDR3 contains 14 residues. The V and J ends lost 2 bases and 6 bases respectively, with 10 bases between them. Germline V gene sequence: CDR1 MNHNS, CDR2 SASEGT. The CDR3 DNA follows: TGTGCCAGCAGTGAACGACGAGAGGCCGGGGAGCTGTTTTTT. It translates to CASSERREAGELFF.

The V call is TRBV5-4, the J call TRBJ2-1; 13 nucleotides align to TRBD2. Trimming at V came to 10 bases and at J to 8 bases, leaving 6 bases not matched to a gene. The germline gives CDR1 SGHNT, CDR2 YYREEE (reference sequence). The CDR3 totals 13 residues. CDR3 amino acids: CAEGLAGVHEQFF. In nucleotides, the CDR3 is TGTGCCGAAGGACTAGCGGGAGTTCATGAGCAGTTCTTC.

The chain combines TRBV6-5 with TRBJ2-7; tentatively, D is TRBD1 (5 bases). CDR3 size: 14 residues. Trimming shortened V by 6 bases and J by 5 bases, and 17 bases separated the two germline ends. The germline gives CDR1 MNHEY, CDR2 SVGAGI. The DNA of the CDR3 is TGTGCCAGCAGCCTTCCCCACAGGACGGACGAGCAGTACTTC. Residues: CASSLPHRTDEQYF.